The next 30 T cell receptor beta chains were all read from a single sample in a study of shared clonotypes between healthy human individuals. Data came from immunoSEQ multiplex PCR; TCRdb stores just in-frame clones and leaves some out. In the table there are under 2,500,000 clones, approximately 95% of which are singletons. Sequencing was performed on naive CD4+ T cells sorted from blood. Specified subset: CD45RA+ positively selected. Receptors originate from a man between 18 and 29 years old in good health.

The chain is built from TRBV19 and TRBJ1-2, with D tentatively TRBD1 (6 bases). Germline V lookup: CDR1 LNHDA, CDR2 SQIVND (reference sequence). V was shortened by 3 bases and J by 3 bases, with 29 bases between the two germline ends. The CDR3 is 20 amino acids. This CDR3 is CASSIIRGQVVSETDYGYTF. CDR3 in DNA: TGTGCCAGTAGTATCATAAGGGGACAAGTCGTCTCCGAAACCGACTATGGCTACACCTTC.

The CDR3 loop reads CASSYRFGSGELFF. CDR3 bases: TGTGCCAGCAGTTATCGGTTCGGATCCGGGGAGCTGTTTTTT. The chain employs TRBV6-5 and TRBJ2-2; D uncertain. The germline V and J ends were trimmed by 3 bases and 6 bases, with 11 bases remaining between them. Germline V gene sequence: CDR1 MNHEY, CDR2 SVGAGI. This CDR3 region has 14 residues.

The rearrangement links TRBV6-5 to TRBJ2-1, with 11 positions matching TRBD2. The CDR3 consists of 14 residues. J gave up 10 bases and V 5 bases, and 7 bases lay outside the gene matches. Germline CDR1 and CDR2: MNHEY and SVGAGI. The CDR3 region has the DNA TGTGCCAGCAGTCGGACTAGCGGGCCGCTGGAGCAGTTCTTC. As protein: CASSRTSGPLEQFF.

The chain has TRBV2 and TRBJ2-7; 12 positions match TRBD1. The CDR3 runs to 14 residues. Germline-derived CDR1 and CDR2 are SNHLY and FYNNEI. V dropped 6 bases and J dropped 5; count of bases not matched to a gene: 5. The CDR3 sequence: CASSRDRGRDEQYF. CDR3 nucleotides: TGTGCCAGCAGCCGGGACAGGGGGCGCGACGAGCAGTACTTC.

CDR3 nucleotides: TGCGCCAGCAGCCAACCAGGGACTACCAATGAGCAGTTCTTC. This codes for CASSQPGTTNEQFF. The chain couples TRBV4-1 to TRBJ2-1; TRBD2 agrees at 7 bases. This CDR3 has 14 residues. V shed 2 bases and J 6 bases; nucleotides not matched to a gene: 4. Per the germline V gene, CDR1 is MGHRA and CDR2 is YSYEKL.

The V gene is TRBV11-2, the J gene TRBJ1-5; D is perhaps TRBD1 (5 bases). CDR3 length equals 14 residues. V lost 10 bases and J 6 bases, leaving 19 bases between the germline ends. Germline V gene sequence: CDR1 SGHAT, CDR2 FQNNGV. The CDR3 is CATFLEVRGQPQHF. Written as DNA, the CDR3 is TGTGCCACCTTCCTGGAGGTTAGGGGTCAGCCCCAGCATTTT.

This chain links TRBV9 with TRBJ1-2; 9 bases agree with TRBD1. Germline V gene data show CDR1 as SGDLS and CDR2 as YYNGEE. The CDR3 covers 13 residues. V lost 2 bases to trimming and J lost 11 bases; unmatched junction nucleotides: 7. The CDR3 DNA sequence: TGTGCCAGCAGCGTTGGGACAGGGACCTTATACACCTTC. It specifies CASSVGTGTLYTF.

V is TRBV5-4 and J is TRBJ2-7, with a weak D call TRBD1 (6 bases). Per germline, CDR1 SGHNT and CDR2 YYREEE (reference sequence). Trimming pared 0 bases from V and 6 bases from J, leaving 16 bases between. CDR3 length: 15 residues. CDR3 in amino acids: CASSLAQGPGSEQYF. DNA of the CDR3: TGTGCCAGCAGCTTGGCCCAGGGGCCCGGTAGCGAGCAGTACTTC.

The V call is TRBV4-2, the J call TRBJ2-1, with TRBD2 matching 11 bases. Germline V gene lookup returns CDR1 LGHNA and CDR2 YNFKEQ. The length of the CDR3 is 16 residues. J was trimmed by 1 base and V by 5 bases; bases with no gene match: 4. CDR3 residues: CASSLTSGNSYNEQFF. The CDR3 region has the DNA TGTGCCAGCAGCTTGACTAGCGGGAATTCCTACAATGAGCAGTTCTTC.

The chain employs TRBV7-2 and TRBJ2-5, with D possibly being TRBD1 (6 bases). This CDR3 comprises 14 residues. CDR1 is SGHTA, CDR2 FQGNSA, per germline. The V end was cut by 1 base, the J end by 3 bases, with 9 bases between. The CDR3 region is CASSLGQAEETQYF. CDR3 DNA sequence: TGTGCCAGCAGCTTAGGACAGGCAGAAGAGACCCAGTACTTC.

The chain links TRBV7-9 to TRBJ1-5, with a possible D match to TRBD1 (5 bases). Germline V CDR1 and CDR2: SEHNR, FQNEAQ (reference sequence). The CDR3 spans 16 residues. V was shortened by 1 base and J by 3 bases, with 13 bases between the two germline ends. The CDR3 DNA follows: TGTGCCAGCAGCTTAGGGGAGGTAGGGGTCAATCAGCCCCAGCATTTT. Translated: CASSLGEVGVNQPQHF.

The gene calls are TRBV10-3 and TRBJ2-7, with D perhaps being TRBD1 or TRBD2 (5 bases each). The CDR3 length is 15 residues. V dropped 0 bases and J dropped 2 bases, with 11 bases sitting between them. Germline values: CDR1 ENHRY, CDR2 SYGVKD. CDR3 region: CAISESSGQTYEQYF. Written as DNA, the CDR3 is TGTGCCATCAGTGAGTCATCGGGGCAGACCTACGAGCAGTACTTC.

V is TRBV20-1 and J is TRBJ1-2, with D tentatively TRBD1 (6 bases). V lost 6 bases to trimming and J lost 9 bases, with 14 bases between them. CDR1 is DFQATT and CDR2 is SNEGSKA in the germline V gene (reference sequence). CDR3 length: 11 amino acids. Here the CDR3 reads CSAVQGASYTF. The CDR3 DNA reads TGCAGTGCGGTACAGGGCGCGAGCTACACCTTC.

The V call is TRBV27, the J call TRBJ2-2; 12 nucleotides agree with TRBD2. V trimming: 8 bases; J trimming: 4 bases; junction bases outside the gene matches: 8. The CDR3 runs 16 residues. Germline CDR1 MNHEY, CDR2 SMNVEV (reference sequence). CDR3 in amino acids: CASRLAGAVITGELFF. The CDR3 nucleotides are TGTGCCAGCCGACTAGCGGGAGCGGTAATCACCGGGGAGCTGTTTTTT.

The chain has TRBV28 and TRBJ1-2; weak D call: TRBD1 (5 bases). The germline CDR1 and CDR2 sequences are MDHEN and SYDVKM. The germline V and J ends were trimmed by 5 bases and 0 bases, with 10 bases remaining between them. This CDR3 spans 14 amino acids. The CDR3 here is CASSPQGTNYGYTF. DNA of the CDR3: TGTGCCAGCAGTCCGCAGGGAACTAACTATGGCTACACCTTC.

The V gene is TRBV4-3, the J gene TRBJ2-3; perhaps TRBD1 as D (6 bases). The CDR3 runs 17 residues. V was pared by 0 bases and J by 4 bases, with 17 bases between. The V gene's germline CDR1 is LGHNA and CDR2 YSLEER. CDR3 sequence: CASSQDRTGTASDTQYF. In DNA form, the CDR3 reads TGCGCCAGCAGCCAAGATCGAACAGGGACGGCATCAGATACGCAGTATTTT.

This clone showed up just once. The chain is built from TRBV5-1 and TRBJ1-5; tentative D call: TRBD1 (5 bases). The CDR3 sequence is 14 residues long. V gave up 3 bases and J gave up 1 base, with 8 bases separating them. The germline V gene has CDR1 SGHRS and CDR2 YFSETQ. The CDR3 nucleotides read TGCGCCAGCAGCTCCGAGGGGAGCAATCAGCCCCAGCATTTT. Translation gives CASSSEGSNQPQHF.

V is TRBV5-4 and J is TRBJ1-2, with TRBD1 matching over 9 bases. CDR1 SGHNT and CDR2 YYREEE come from the germline V gene (reference sequence). This CDR3 has 16 residues. V lost 0 bases, J lost 6 bases, and 9 bases stayed unmatched. CDR3 residues: CASSLGGGTGKNGYTF. Written as DNA, the CDR3 is TGTGCCAGCAGCTTGGGTGGTGGGACAGGGAAAAATGGCTACACCTTC.

For the CDR3, the DNA is TGTGCCACCAGCAGAGCCCCAGGGGGCAATGAGCAGTTCTTC. As protein: CATSRAPGGNEQFF. The chain couples TRBV15 to TRBJ2-1, with 7 bases that match TRBD1. This CDR3 spans 14 amino acids. The germline V gene has CDR1 LNHNV and CDR2 YYDKDF (reference sequence). V lost 1 base, J lost 6 bases, and 3 bases stayed unmatched.

V gene TRBV7-2 combines with J gene TRBJ2-3, with D tentatively TRBD2 (6 bases). The CDR3 totals 15 residues. V dropped 1 base and J dropped 3 bases, with 11 bases sitting between them. Per the germline V gene, CDR1 is SGHTA and CDR2 is FQGNSA. The CDR3 loop is CASSLGGVLTDTQYF. CDR3 bases: TGTGCCAGCAGCTTAGGGGGGGTTTTAACAGATACGCAGTATTTT.

V and J are TRBV4-1 and TRBJ1-6; possible D gene TRBD1, 5 bases. Looked up from germline, CDR1 is MGHRA and CDR2 is YSYEKL. Trimming left V 0 bases short and J 10 bases short, with 19 bases between. This CDR3 contains 17 residues. The CDR3 protein is CASSQEITGAQGSPLHF. The CDR3 DNA sequence: TGCGCCAGCAGCCAAGAAATCACCGGGGCCCAGGGATCACCCCTCCACTTT.

The chain couples TRBV7-2 to TRBJ1-2; weak D call: TRBD1 (6 bases). The CDR3 sequence is 14 residues long. Trimming pared 3 bases from V and 5 bases from J, leaving 13 bases between. Germline-derived CDR1 and CDR2 are SGHTA and FQGNSA. The DNA for the CDR3 is TGTGCCAGCAGCTTCCCAGGGGTTCCATATGGCTACACCTTC. Amino acid sequence: CASSFPGVPYGYTF.

The V call is TRBV5-1, the J call TRBJ2-3, with a tentative D call TRBD1 (6 bases). The CDR3 totals 15 residues. The V end lost 2 bases, the J end lost 1 base, and 11 bases lay between the germline ends. CDR1 and CDR2 (germline): SGHRS, YFSETQ. The DNA for the CDR3 is TGCGCCAGCAGCTTCCTCCCAGGGGGCACAGATACGCAGTATTTT. This translates into CASSFLPGGTDTQYF.

The rearrangement links TRBV5-1 to TRBJ2-7; the D gene could be TRBD1 or TRBD2 (5 bases each). This CDR3 region has 15 residues. Germline assignment: CDR1 SGHRS and CDR2 YFSETQ. V was trimmed by 4 bases and J by 2 bases, leaving 16 bases between them. The CDR3 reads CASSGGPTSAYEQYF. The CDR3 DNA reads as TGCGCCAGCAGCGGGGGACCGACCTCCGCCTACGAGCAGTACTTC.

This chain uses TRBV15 with TRBJ2-3, with D possibly matching TRBD2 (5 bases). The CDR3 totals 15 residues. Germline V gene lookup returns CDR1 LNHNV and CDR2 YYDKDF (reference sequence). Trimming took off 5 bases at V and 2 bases at J, with 14 bases between the two ends. This CDR3 reads CATSRGLANTDTQYF. DNA for the CDR3: TGTGCCACCAGCCGCGGTTTAGCGAACACAGATACGCAGTATTTT.

The chain joins TRBV7-8 to TRBJ2-5; the match to TRBD1 covers 8 bases. Germline CDR1 is SGHVS and CDR2 is FQNEAQ. The V and J ends lost 0 bases and 7 bases, in that order; junction bases with no gene match: 7. This CDR3 is 15 amino acids long. CDR3 nucleotides: TGTGCCAGCAGCTTAGCGGGGACAGGCCCGGGGACCCAGTACTTC. Translated, it gives CASSLAGTGPGTQYF.

Of note for this clone: Distinct nucleotide sequences in the sample also encode this CDR3. V and J are TRBV5-1 and TRBJ1-1; D is undetermined. The CDR3 is made up of 14 amino acids. CDR1 is SGHRS, CDR2 YFSETQ, per germline. V lost 0 bases and J 0 bases, leaving 6 bases between the germline ends. This CDR3 reads CASSLAGMNTEAFF. The CDR3, as DNA: TGCGCCAGCAGCTTGGCTGGGATGAACACTGAAGCTTTCTTT.

The chain recombines TRBV5-1 with TRBJ1-4; the match to TRBD1 covers 9 bases. Trimming cost V 4 bases and J 3 bases; bases outside gene matches: 19. Looked up from germline, CDR1 is SGHRS and CDR2 is YFSETQ. CDR3 size: 20 residues. The CDR3 loop reads CASSPRPGTGTGAANEKLFF. As DNA, the CDR3 is TGCGCCAGCAGCCCACGTCCCGGGACAGGGACCGGGGCGGCTAATGAAAAACTGTTTTTT.

This chain connects TRBV5-1 to TRBJ2-7, with D possibly matching TRBD2 (6 bases). Germline loops: CDR1 SGHRS, CDR2 YFSETQ. The CDR3 has 16 residues. With 4 bases removed from V and 1 base from J, the gap between germline ends came to 18 bases. CDR3 residues: CASSPSGGKASYEQYF. CDR3 sequence (DNA): TGCGCCAGCAGCCCGAGTGGAGGGAAGGCTTCCTACGAGCAGTACTTC.

The rearrangement uses TRBV5-4 and TRBJ2-2; TRBD2 matches at 11 bases. Germline CDR1 reads SGHNT; CDR2 reads YYREEE (reference sequence). This CDR3 has 16 amino acids. Germline trimming cut 4 bases from V and 4 bases from J; bases unmatched to any gene: 6. The CDR3 is CASSVTSGEVTGELFF. DNA of the CDR3: TGTGCCAGCAGCGTGACTAGCGGGGAGGTCACCGGGGAGCTGTTTTTT.